The 15 T cell receptor beta chains below all came from one sample that was sequenced in a study of low-dose radiotherapy and immunotherapy resistance in tumors (dated by TCRdb to between 2022 and 2023). To make first-strand cDNA, Superscript III was used along with a set of TRAV- and TRBV-specific primers so that both the TCRalpha and TCRbeta chains were covered. An approximately 20-cycle PCR with Phusion amplified the TCRs, pairing a constant-region primer with the adapter that was attached to the V primers. TCRdb ran its own pipeline on the public reads, namely fastp trimming at Q25 and MiXCR clone calling, and kept in-frame beta chains. All rows with the same CDR3 protein become a single entry with the most common DNA and genes. Recorded for this sample are several thousand distinct CDR3 sequences; 80% to 85% of them occurred a single time. Approximately 6.1% of the sample comes from the top ten.

The receptors stem from a human donor with advanced metastatic prostate, ovarian, gallbladder or colorectal cancer (not recorded which). This table probably holds off-target reads from a library built for another chain.

The chain links TRBV28 to TRBJ1-2; 9 nucleotides line up with TRBD1. Trimming removed 6 bases from V and 6 bases from J; junction bases left unmatched: 5. Germline V gives CDR1 MDHEN, CDR2 SYDVKM. The CDR3 spans 13 residues. CDR3 loop: CASRSGTGNGYTF. The CDR3 DNA sequence: TGTGCCAGCAGGTCCGGGACAGGGAATGGCTACACCTTC.

This sequence joins TRBV2 and TRBJ2-1, with TRBD1 identical over 7 bases. The CDR3 extends over 12 amino acids. J was trimmed by 9 bases and V by 7 bases; bases with no gene match: 6. CDR1 is SNHLY and CDR2 is FYNNEI in the germline V gene. Here the CDR3 reads CASKKTGPEQFF. The CDR3 nucleotides read TGTGCCAGCAAAAAGACAGGGCCTGAGCAGTTCTTC.

This clonotype came up once. The chain recombines TRBV29-1 with TRBJ2-1; 12 bases are shared with TRBD2. V was pared by 7 bases and J by 8 bases, with 6 bases of the junction left unmatched. The CDR3 loop spans 13 amino acids. The V gene's germline CDR1 is SQVTM and CDR2 ANQGSEA. CDR3 residues: CSARTSGKDEQFF. The CDR3 bases are TGCAGCGCAAGGACTAGCGGGAAGGATGAGCAGTTCTTC.

The rearrangement links TRBV7-8 to TRBJ2-5; TRBD2 matches 9 bases. This CDR3 is built from 16 residues. The J segment lost 4 bases and the V segment lost 1 base, leaving 7 bases of the junction unmatched. Germline loops: CDR1 SGHVS, CDR2 FQNEAQ. The CDR3 DNA sequence: TGTGCCAGCAGCTTAGAAGGACTAGCGTTCGGAGAGACCCAGTACTTC. The encoded protein is CASSLEGLAFGETQYF.

This clonotype showed up just a few times. The chain combines TRBV28 with TRBJ1-2; 8 nucleotides agree with TRBD1. V was clipped by 6 bases and J by 5 bases; unmatched bases: 8. This CDR3 comprises 14 residues. Germline V lookup: CDR1 MDHEN, CDR2 SYDVKM. This chain's CDR3 is CASRPQGVWYGYTF. The CDR3 bases are TGTGCCAGCAGGCCACAGGGGGTTTGGTATGGCTACACCTTC.

The rearrangement links TRBV5-3 to TRBJ2-1, with 7 bases fitting TRBD2. TRBV5-3 is recorded as an ORF, its role being uncertain. V lost 4 bases to trimming and J lost 6 bases; unmatched junction nucleotides: 10. CDR3 length equals 15 residues. As DNA, the CDR3 is TGTGCCAGAAGCGGGGGAGGGCCGGCCGTCAATGAGCAGTTCTTC. Translated, it gives CARSGGGPAVNEQFF.

This chain joins TRBV19 and TRBJ1-6, with 9 nucleotides matching TRBD1. CDR1 is LNHDA and CDR2 is SQIVND in the germline V gene (reference sequence). J was trimmed by 7 bases and V by 3 bases; bases with no gene match: 4. CDR3 length equals 15 residues. CDR3 amino acids: CASSMRQGDNSPLHF. In DNA form, the CDR3 reads TGTGCCAGTAGTATGCGACAGGGGGACAATTCACCCCTCCACTTT.

V is TRBV5-6 and J is TRBJ2-7; 7 bases are a match to TRBD2. With 3 bases clipped from V and 2 bases from J, the junction kept 23 bases outside the gene matches. The V gene's germline CDR1 is SGHDT and CDR2 YYEEEE. The CDR3 is 20 amino acids. The CDR3 sequence: CASSYWTGVGPREKTYEQYF. The CDR3, as DNA: TGTGCCAGCAGCTATTGGACTGGGGTAGGGCCGCGGGAGAAGACCTACGAGCAGTACTTC. Variable domain in full (rest from reference TRBV5-6 and TRBJ2-7): DAGVTQSPTHLIKTRGQQVTLRCSPKSGHDTVSWYQQALGQGPQFIFQYYEEEERQRGNFPDRFSGHQFPNYSSELNVNALLLGDSALYLCASSYWTGVGPREKTYEQYFGPGTRLTVT.

J is TRBJ2-7 and V is TRBV4-1, with no clear D. Germline V gene sequence: CDR1 MGHRA, CDR2 YSYEKL. This CDR3 is 14 amino acids long. With 3 bases removed from V and 3 bases from J, the gap between germline ends came to 12 bases. CDR3 sequence reads: CASSQPSPDYEQYF. CDR3 bases: TGCGCCAGCAGCCAGCCCTCCCCAGACTACGAGCAGTACTTC.

This rearrangement joins TRBV5-4 to TRBJ2-3; either TRBD1 or TRBD2 may fit D (6 bases each). Deletions cut 4 bases from V and 2 bases from J, with 14 bases between. The V gene's germline CDR1 is SGHNT and CDR2 YYREEE (reference sequence). The CDR3 is made up of 15 amino acids. Here the CDR3 DNA reads TGTGCCAGCAGCCTAAACGGGGGCAACACAGATACGCAGTATTTT. Protein sequence: CASSLNGGNTDTQYF.

The chain has TRBV2 and TRBJ2-3; no definite D call. Germline V gives CDR1 SNHLY, CDR2 FYNNEI. V shed 6 bases and J shed 5 bases, with 12 bases lying between them. The CDR3 sequence is 13 residues long. The CDR3 DNA reads as TGTGCCAGCAGGCGTGGAGAAGTAGATACGCAGTATTTT. It specifies CASRRGEVDTQYF.

The chain uses TRBV5-6 and TRBJ2-5, with D hard to call. This CDR3 comprises 11 residues. The germline CDR1 and CDR2 sequences are SGHDT and YYEEEE. V dropped 0 bases and J dropped 5 bases, with 2 bases sitting between them. CDR3 sequence: CASSLDETQYF. The CDR3 nucleotides read TGTGCCAGCAGCTTGGATGAGACCCAGTACTTC.

The chain employs TRBV11-1 and TRBJ2-5, with 10 bases identical to TRBD1. There are 17 residues in the CDR3. From germline, CDR1 is SGHAT and CDR2 FQDESV (reference sequence). The trim removed 5 bases at V and 3 bases at J, leaving 12 bases unmatched. The CDR3 region is CASSRGTGVMAEETQYF. The CDR3 bases are TGTGCCAGCAGCCGCGGGACAGGGGTAATGGCGGAAGAGACCCAGTACTTC. Filled out from reference TRBV11-1 and TRBJ2-5, the complete variable domain reads EAEVAQSPRYKITEKSQAVAFWCDPISGHATLYWYRQILGQGPELLVQFQDESVVDDSQLPKDRFSAERLKGVDSTLKIQPAELGDSAMYLCASSRGTGVMAEETQYFGPGTRLLVL.

V is TRBV3-1 and J is TRBJ2-3, with D possibly TRBD1 on 6 matching bases. V was pared by 5 bases and J by 2 bases, with 8 bases between. The CDR3 contains 13 residues. Germline V lookup: CDR1 LGHDT, CDR2 YNNKEL (reference sequence). The CDR3 DNA reads as TGTGCCAGCAGCTGGGGGCTCACAGATACGCAGTATTTT. It encodes CASSWGLTDTQYF.

This clonotype was recorded once. The chain recombines TRBV29-1 with TRBJ2-4; D is undetermined. CDR1 and CDR2 (germline): SQVTM, ANQGSEA. Trimming left V 7 bases short and J 4 bases short, with 8 bases between. This CDR3 region has 11 residues. CDR3 loop: CSADLKNIQYF. The CDR3, as DNA: TGCAGCGCCGACCTTAAAAACATTCAGTACTTC. The full variable domain, with the rest looked up from reference TRBV29-1 and TRBJ2-4, is SAVISQKPSRDICQRGTSLTIQCQVDSQVTMMFWYRQQPGQSLTLIATANQGSEATYESGFVIDKFPISRPNLTFSTLTVSNMSPEDSSIYLCSADLKNIQYFGAGTRLSVL.